The next 24 T cell receptor beta chains were all read from a single sample in a study of cytomegalovirus exposure and HLA in healthy donors (dated by TCRdb to the late 2010s). The library was built by means of the immunoSEQ multiplex PCR assay. TCRdb took this table from immuneACCESS and kept in-frame rearrangements with V and J called. Such tables lack part of the clones; where checked against another copy, unresolved V genes explain under half of the gap, and the rest is unexplained. The sample profile shows more than 110,000 clones; approximately 87% of them were found once. Together, the top ten hold approximately 3% of the sample. Sequencing used PBMCs. These receptors came from a man between 18 and 29 years old in good health and CMV-seronegative.

This sequence joins TRBV11-2 and TRBJ2-3; D unclear. CDR3 length equals 12 residues. V gave up 2 bases and J gave up 6 bases, with 6 bases separating them. CDR1 and CDR2 from the germline V gene are SGHAT and FQNNGV. CDR3 region: CASSLNRDTQYF. The CDR3 bases are TGTGCCAGCAGCTTAAATCGGGATACGCAGTATTTT.

The sample holds one count of this clone. The rearrangement joins TRBV7-9 to TRBJ2-7, with TRBD2 matching over 10 bases. The V segment lost 3 bases and the J segment 3 bases; nucleotides outside the gene matches: 2. Per germline, CDR1 SEHNR and CDR2 FQNEAQ (reference sequence). The CDR3 is 14 amino acids. The CDR3 DNA is TGTGCCAGCAGCTTTAGCGGGAGGAACTACGAGCAGTACTTC. This encodes CASSFSGRNYEQYF.

This clone was counted only a few times. One junction end disagrees with the germline gene, perhaps due to a read error. The chain has TRBV12-5 and TRBJ2-4, with TRBD2 matching 9 bases. CDR1 LGHNT and CDR2 FRNRAP come from the germline V gene. The CDR3 loop spans 17 amino acids. CDR3: CASGLVLRGRAKNIQYF. The CDR3 DNA is TGTGCTAGTGGTTTGGTACTCCGCGGGAGGGCCAAGAACATTCAGTACTTC.

The table lists this clone with a count of one. The CDR3 sequence: CASSLRGVQGSYNSPLHF. CDR3 sequence (DNA): TGTGCCAGCAGCTTAAGGGGTGTTCAGGGATCCTATAATTCACCCCTCCACTTT. The rearrangement joins TRBV7-8 to TRBJ1-6, with D maybe TRBD1 (5 bases). V was pared by 2 bases and J by 1 base, with 15 bases between. CDR1 and CDR2 from the germline V gene are SGHVS and FQNEAQ. This CDR3 has 18 amino acids.

This chain connects TRBV9 to TRBJ2-7; D might be TRBD2 (5 bases). Trimming took off 2 bases at V and 6 bases at J, with 12 bases between the two ends. The V gene's germline CDR1 is SGDLS and CDR2 YYNGEE. This CDR3 contains 13 residues. The CDR3 is CASSVSGFSEQYF. CDR3 nucleotides: TGTGCCAGCAGCGTTTCGGGGTTCTCCGAGCAGTACTTC.

The genes are TRBV20-1 and TRBJ2-5; 7 bases agree with TRBD2. The CDR3 has 8 amino acids. The germline V gene has CDR1 DFQATT and CDR2 SNEGSKA (reference sequence). CDR3 nucleotide sequence: TGCGGGACTCCGGGAGGGTACTTC. Its protein product is CGTPGGYF.

CDR3 sequence (DNA): TGCGCCAGCAGCTTGGCCGGGGGGCTAGCGGGAGACGTGTTCTTC. It translates to CASSLAGGLAGDVFF. This chain connects TRBV5-1 to TRBJ2-1, with 10 bases matching TRBD2. The CDR3 is 15 residues long. CDR1 and CDR2 from the germline V gene are SGHRS and YFSETQ. V gave up 0 bases and J gave up 15 bases; unmatched junction bases: 12.

J is TRBJ2-1 and V is TRBV19; 10 bases line up with TRBD2. Germline V gene sequence: CDR1 LNHDA, CDR2 SQIVND (reference sequence). V was pared by 0 bases and J by 3 bases, with 14 bases of the junction left unmatched. The CDR3 has 20 amino acids. CDR3 nucleotides: TGTGCCAGTAGTATAGATGGTCCCCAGACTAGCGGGCGCTTCTACAATGAGCAGTTCTTC. This translates into CASSIDGPQTSGRFYNEQFF. The complete variable domain, with remaining parts taken from reference TRBV19 and TRBJ2-1, reads DGGITQSPKYLFRKEGQNVTLSCEQNLNHDAMYWYRQDPGQGLRLIYYSQIVNDFQKGDIAEGYSVSREKKESFPLTVTSAQKNPTAFYLCASSIDGPQTSGRFYNEQFFGPGTRLTVL.

The V gene is TRBV28, the J gene TRBJ1-2, with a weak D call TRBD1 (5 bases). The germline gives CDR1 MDHEN, CDR2 SYDVKM. Trimming removed 10 bases from V and 3 bases from J, with 15 bases in between. This CDR3 contains 13 residues. The CDR3 region has the DNA TGTGCCACCGGGGGGGTGGGCTACTATGGCTACACCTTC. The encoded protein is CATGGVGYYGYTF.

The rearrangement links TRBV27 to TRBJ2-3; TRBD2 agrees at 10 bases. The germline V gene encodes CDR1 MNHEY and CDR2 SMNVEV (reference sequence). The CDR3 sequence is 16 residues long. The V and J ends lost 7 bases and 3 bases, in that order; junction bases with no gene match: 10. CDR3 region: CASTKGSSGRTDTQYF. The CDR3 DNA reads TGTGCCAGCACCAAAGGTTCTAGCGGGAGAACAGATACGCAGTATTTT.

This rearrangement joins TRBV29-1 to TRBJ2-7; TRBD1 agrees at 8 bases. Germline V CDR1 and CDR2: SQVTM, ANQGSEA. The CDR3 spans 14 residues. The V and J ends lost 2 bases and 6 bases, in that order; junction bases with no gene match: 9. The CDR3 is CSVEFRDRGREQYF. The CDR3 DNA reads as TGCAGCGTTGAATTTCGAGACAGGGGTCGCGAGCAGTACTTC.

This clone was found many times. This sequence joins TRBV6-4 and TRBJ2-7; possible D gene TRBD1, 6 bases. Per the germline V gene, CDR1 is MRHNA and CDR2 is SNTAGT. V lost 3 bases, J lost 0 bases, and 9 bases lay in between. The CDR3 is 14 residues long. The DNA of the CDR3 is TGTGCCAGCAGTGAACAGGGAGACTCCTACGAGCAGTACTTC. This sequence encodes CASSEQGDSYEQYF.

V usage is TRBV27 and J usage is TRBJ2-1, with 9 nucleotides matching TRBD2. The CDR3 spans 18 residues. The V and J ends lost 2 bases and 8 bases, in that order; junction bases with no gene match: 16. Germline CDR1 and CDR2: MNHEY and SMNVEV (reference sequence). CDR3 bases: TGTGCCAGCAGTTTAATATTTGGGGCTAGCGGGGTCGGGGATGAGCAGTTCTTC. Its translation is CASSLIFGASGVGDEQFF.

The genes are TRBV6-4 and TRBJ2-1, with TRBD2 matching 10 bases. The V segment lost 4 bases and the J segment 10 bases; nucleotides outside the gene matches: 13. Germline V gives CDR1 MRHNA, CDR2 SNTAGT. CDR3 length: 16 amino acids. The CDR3 spells CASSAASGGRGPEQFF. CDR3 DNA sequence: TGTGCCAGCAGTGCGGCTAGCGGGGGCCGAGGCCCAGAGCAGTTCTTC.

This clone has just one count. This sequence joins TRBV6-6 and TRBJ1-2; 7 bases agree with TRBD1. The ends lost 5 bases at V and 0 bases at J; junction bases unmatched: 3. Germline V gene data show CDR1 as MNHNY and CDR2 as SVGAGI (reference sequence). This CDR3 has 14 amino acids. The DNA of the CDR3 is TGTGCCAGCAGTATGGGACAGTCTAACTATGGCTACACCTTC. Its protein is CASSMGQSNYGYTF.

The chain employs TRBV19 and TRBJ2-2; D is undetermined. Per the germline V gene, CDR1 is LNHDA and CDR2 is SQIVND (reference sequence). The CDR3 spans 14 residues. Trimming shortened V by 5 bases and J by 7 bases, and 14 bases separated the two germline ends. The CDR3 loop is CASSSGPGGGELFF. The CDR3 DNA reads as TGTGCCAGTAGTTCCGGTCCGGGTGGCGGGGAGCTGTTTTTT.

CDR3 residues: CASSELGRGYEQYF. The CDR3 DNA sequence: TGTGCCAGCAGTGAATTGGGCAGGGGCTACGAGCAGTACTTC. The rearrangement joins TRBV25-1 to TRBJ2-7; TRBD1 might be the D (6 bases). V lost 1 base to trimming and J lost 3 bases, with 10 bases between them. CDR1 and CDR2 from the germline V gene are MGHDK and SYGVNS. The CDR3 totals 14 residues.

The chain links TRBV2 to TRBJ2-2; D is undetermined. Trimming pared 11 bases from V and 8 bases from J, leaving 15 bases between. The CDR3 consists of 12 residues. CDR1 and CDR2 from the germline V gene are SNHLY and FYNNEI. CDR3 amino acids: CAYTRSAGELFF. CDR3 coding DNA: TGTGCCTATACGCGGTCCGCGGGGGAGCTGTTTTTT.

The CDR3 protein is CSVDRAGSYEQYF. CDR3 in DNA: TGCAGCGTTGATCGGGCGGGCTCCTACGAGCAGTACTTC. This chain joins TRBV29-1 and TRBJ2-7, with D possibly being TRBD2 (5 bases). Germline assignment: CDR1 SQVTM and CDR2 ANQGSEA. V lost 3 bases and J 0 bases, leaving 9 bases between the germline ends. This CDR3 comprises 13 residues.

The chain has TRBV19 and TRBJ1-4; D gene unclear. CDR1 is LNHDA and CDR2 is SQIVND in the germline V gene (reference sequence). V gave up 1 base and J gave up 5 bases, with 11 bases separating them. This CDR3 is 15 amino acids long. The CDR3 loop reads CASSIVSLKNEKLFF. CDR3 coding DNA: TGTGCCAGTAGTATAGTTAGCCTGAAGAATGAAAAACTGTTTTTT.

The chain links TRBV19 to TRBJ1-5, with D unclear. The CDR3 is made up of 14 amino acids. CDR1 and CDR2 (germline): LNHDA, SQIVND (reference sequence). Trimming cost V 5 bases and J 2 bases, with 10 bases left between them. The CDR3 here is CASSFPGGNQPQHF. The CDR3 DNA is TGTGCCAGTAGTTTCCCGGGAGGCAATCAGCCCCAGCATTTT. Full variable domain (rest looked up from reference TRBV19 and TRBJ1-5): DGGITQSPKYLFRKEGQNVTLSCEQNLNHDAMYWYRQDPGQGLRLIYYSQIVNDFQKGDIAEGYSVSREKKESFPLTVTSAQKNPTAFYLCASSFPGGNQPQHFGDGTRLSIL.

The genes are TRBV5-4 and TRBJ1-1; tentatively, D is TRBD1 (6 bases). The CDR3 extends over 14 amino acids. Germline V gene sequence: CDR1 SGHNT, CDR2 YYREEE (reference sequence). V lost 3 bases and J lost 4, with 13 bases in between. The DNA of the CDR3 is TGTGCCAGCAGCTGGGGGGGGCGGAGCACTGAAGCTTTCTTT. It translates to CASSWGGRSTEAFF.

The CDR3 protein is CASSPVITAGGRQYF. CDR3 nucleotide sequence: TGTGCCAGCAGCCCCGTAATTACGGCGGGAGGGCGACAGTACTTC. The rearrangement links TRBV7-8 to TRBJ2-7; 9 bases map to TRBD2. The CDR3 loop spans 15 amino acids. The V segment lost 5 bases and the J segment 10 bases; nucleotides outside the gene matches: 15. CDR1 is SGHVS, CDR2 FQNEAQ, per germline.

The chain uses TRBV7-9 and TRBJ2-1, with D perhaps matching TRBD1 (5 bases). Germline CDR1 and CDR2: SEHNR and FQNEAQ (reference sequence). The V gene lost 4 bases and the J gene lost 3 bases, with 10 bases spanning the gap. The CDR3 covers 14 residues. The CDR3 DNA reads TGTGCCAGCAGCTCCGGACACCACTACAATGAGCAGTTCTTC. It yields the protein CASSSGHHYNEQFF. The complete variable domain, with remaining parts taken from reference TRBV7-9 and TRBJ2-1, reads DTGVSQNPRHKITKRGQNVTFRCDPISEHNRLYWYRQTLGQGPEFLTYFQNEAQLEKSRLLSDRFSAERPKGSFSTLEIQRTEQGDSAMYLCASSSGHHYNEQFFGPGTRLTVL.